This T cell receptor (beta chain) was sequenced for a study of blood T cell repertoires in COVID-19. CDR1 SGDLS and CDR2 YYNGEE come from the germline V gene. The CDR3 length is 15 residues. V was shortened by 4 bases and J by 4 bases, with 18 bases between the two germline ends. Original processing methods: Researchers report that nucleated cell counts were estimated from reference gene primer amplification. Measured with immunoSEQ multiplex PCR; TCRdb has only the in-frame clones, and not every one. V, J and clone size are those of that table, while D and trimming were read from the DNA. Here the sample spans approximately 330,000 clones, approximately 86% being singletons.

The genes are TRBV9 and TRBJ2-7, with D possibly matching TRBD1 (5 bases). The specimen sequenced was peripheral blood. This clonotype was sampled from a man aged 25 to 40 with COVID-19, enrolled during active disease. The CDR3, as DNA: TGTGCCAGCAGCCCCCGCCTTTATGGGGCTTACGAGCAGTACTTC. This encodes CASSPRLYGAYEQYF.